This is a list of T cell receptor beta chains from one sample in a study of blood T cell repertoires in COVID-19. TCRdb keeps only in-frame clones here, not all; method: immunoSEQ multiplex PCR. The sample gives about 120,000 clones, 71% of which show up once; under 1% is in the top ten. Sequencing input: peripheral blood. These receptors all come from a human donor with acute or convalescent COVID-19. The donor label of this sample is uncertain. Each CDR3 is given with its conserved first and last residue. Fields, in order: clone size, V gene, D gene, J gene, CDR3 DNA, CDR3 protein. A D gene is named only where the DNA matches it firmly. Clone sizes are given selectively: once, few, many, or a class where the clone is expanded.

clone_size: NA; v_call: TRBV28; d_call: NA; j_call: TRBJ2-1; cdr3_nt: TGTGCCAGCACAGGCCCGGTCCGCTCCTACAATGAGCAGTTCTTC; cdr3_aa: CASTGPVRSYNEQFF
clone_size: NA; v_call: TRBV27; d_call: NA; j_call: TRBJ2-5; cdr3_nt: TGTGCCGGCAGGGCGGCCAACCAAGAGACCCAGTACTTC; cdr3_aa: CAGRAANQETQYF
clone_size: NA; v_call: TRBV27; d_call: NA; j_call: TRBJ1-1; cdr3_nt: TGTGCCAGCAGTTTAAGGGGGGGAGGCGGTACTGAAGCTTTCTTT; cdr3_aa: CASSLRGGGGTEAFF
clone_size: NA; v_call: TRBV5-4; d_call: NA; j_call: TRBJ1-1; cdr3_nt: TGTGCCAGCAGCTTGAACAGGCTGAACACTGAAGCTTTCTTT; cdr3_aa: CASSLNRLNTEAFF
clone_size: few; v_call: TRBV28; d_call: NA; j_call: TRBJ2-7; cdr3_nt: TGTGCCAGCAGTTTAAGGCCAGCGAGCTCCTACGAGCAGTACTTC; cdr3_aa: CASSLRPASSYEQYF
clone_size: NA; v_call: TRBV2; d_call: NA; j_call: TRBJ1-6; cdr3_nt: TGTGCCAGCGGTAGCGGGAGTCATTCACCCCTCCACTTT; cdr3_aa: CASGSGSHSPLHF
clone_size: few; v_call: TRBV12-3/TRBV12-4; d_call: NA; j_call: TRBJ2-5; cdr3_nt: TGTGCCAGCACCTCGGGTTCCGGGGAGACCCAGTACTTC; cdr3_aa: CASTSGSGETQYF
clone_size: few; v_call: TRBV7-9; d_call: NA; j_call: TRBJ1-1; cdr3_nt: TGTGCCAGCAGCCCTGAGCGGGGGGTTGAAGCTTTCTTT; cdr3_aa: CASSPERGVEAFF
clone_size: NA; v_call: TRBV7-6; d_call: TRBD2; j_call: TRBJ2-5; cdr3_nt: TGTGCCAGCAGCTCCCGACTGAGCGGGAGGCAAGAGACCCAGTACTTC; cdr3_aa: CASSSRLSGRQETQYF
clone_size: NA; v_call: TRBV6-2/TRBV6-3; d_call: TRBD2; j_call: TRBJ2-2; cdr3_nt: TGTGCCAGCAGTTGGGGACTAGCGGGGACTTACACCGGGGAGCTGTTTTTT; cdr3_aa: CASSWGLAGTYTGELFF
clone_size: NA; v_call: TRBV12-3/TRBV12-4; d_call: NA; j_call: TRBJ2-1; cdr3_nt: TGTGCCAGCAGTCCGGGATATGAGCAGTTCTTC; cdr3_aa: CASSPGYEQFF
clone_size: NA; v_call: TRBV6-1; d_call: NA; j_call: TRBJ1-1; cdr3_nt: TGTGCCAGCAGTGAAGTCGGGGGGCGCCGAACTGAAGCTTTCTTT; cdr3_aa: CASSEVGGRRTEAFF
clone_size: few; v_call: TRBV27; d_call: TRBD2; j_call: TRBJ2-3; cdr3_nt: TGTGCCAGCAGTTTCCAGCGGGGGACCATCACAGATACGCAGTATTTT; cdr3_aa: CASSFQRGTITDTQYF
clone_size: NA; v_call: TRBV6-5; d_call: NA; j_call: TRBJ2-6; cdr3_nt: TGTGCCAGCAGTCCCAACAGCTCTGGGGCCAACGTCCTGACTTTC; cdr3_aa: CASSPNSSGANVLTF
clone_size: NA; v_call: TRBV6-5; d_call: TRBD1; j_call: TRBJ1-4; cdr3_nt: TGTGCCAGCAGTTACTCGAGGACAGGGTACAGGGAAAAACTGTTTTTT; cdr3_aa: CASSYSRTGYREKLFF
clone_size: NA; v_call: TRBV5-1; d_call: NA; j_call: TRBJ2-3; cdr3_nt: TGCGCCAGCAGCTTACAGGGCTCTAGCACAGATACGCAGTATTTT; cdr3_aa: CASSLQGSSTDTQYF
clone_size: once; v_call: TRBV27; d_call: NA; j_call: TRBJ1-5; cdr3_nt: TGTGCCAGCAGTCTAGACCTTAGGGGGCAGCCCCAGCATTTT; cdr3_aa: CASSLDLRGQPQHF
clone_size: NA; v_call: TRBV6-2/TRBV6-3; d_call: NA; j_call: TRBJ2-5; cdr3_nt: TGTGCCAGCAGTTACTCGACCGGACTCTCGTCGCAGACCCAGTACTTC; cdr3_aa: CASSYSTGLSSQTQYF
clone_size: NA; v_call: TRBV28; d_call: NA; j_call: TRBJ1-2; cdr3_nt: TGTGCCAGCAGTTCCCCTACGGGACTCTATGGCTACACCTTC; cdr3_aa: CASSSPTGLYGYTF
clone_size: NA; v_call: TRBV12-5; d_call: TRBD1; j_call: TRBJ2-3; cdr3_nt: TGTGCTAGTGGTTTGTCGAGAAGAGGTCTCGACAGGGGTGCAGATACGCAGTATTTT; cdr3_aa: CASGLSRRGLDRGADTQYF
clone_size: NA; v_call: TRBV2; d_call: TRBD1; j_call: TRBJ1-6; cdr3_nt: TGTGCCAGCACGGGACAGCCCGATTCACCCCTCCACTTT; cdr3_aa: CASTGQPDSPLHF
clone_size: NA; v_call: TRBV19; d_call: TRBD1; j_call: TRBJ2-5; cdr3_nt: TGTGCCAGTAGTATAACAGGGGAAGAGACCCAGTACTTC; cdr3_aa: CASSITGEETQYF
clone_size: once; v_call: TRBV2; d_call: NA; j_call: TRBJ2-7; cdr3_nt: TGTGCCAGCAGTGCTCCCTACGAGCAGTACTTC; cdr3_aa: CASSAPYEQYF
clone_size: NA; v_call: TRBV7-9; d_call: TRBD1; j_call: TRBJ1-2; cdr3_nt: TGTGCCAGCAGCTCAGGACAGGTTGGCTATGGCTACACCTTC; cdr3_aa: CASSSGQVGYGYTF
clone_size: NA; v_call: TRBV7-2; d_call: TRBD2; j_call: TRBJ2-3; cdr3_nt: TGTGCCAGCAGCCATAGGCAGCGGGGGGGCCCAGATACGCAGTATTTT; cdr3_aa: CASSHRQRGGPDTQYF
clone_size: NA; v_call: TRBV7-9; d_call: TRBD2; j_call: TRBJ2-1; cdr3_nt: TGTGCCAGCAGCTTCACCTCGGGAGGGTCGGTTGAGCAGTTCTTC; cdr3_aa: CASSFTSGGSVEQFF
clone_size: NA; v_call: TRBV29-1; d_call: NA; j_call: TRBJ2-3; cdr3_nt: TGCAGCGTTGAGGGGGGTGTTGACACAGATACGCAGTATTTT; cdr3_aa: CSVEGGVDTDTQYF
clone_size: NA; v_call: TRBV18; d_call: TRBD2; j_call: TRBJ2-5; cdr3_nt: TGTGCCAGCTCACCTAGGACTAGCGGGCTCCAAGAGACCCAGTACTTC; cdr3_aa: CASSPRTSGLQETQYF
clone_size: medium-sized; v_call: TRBV6-5; d_call: NA; j_call: TRBJ1-2; cdr3_nt: TGTGCCAGCAGTATGCAGGGCTTCTATGGCTACACCTTC; cdr3_aa: CASSMQGFYGYTF
clone_size: NA; v_call: TRBV5-8; d_call: NA; j_call: TRBJ1-6; cdr3_nt: TGTGCCAGCAGCTTCCGACAGTCATCACCCCTCCACTTT; cdr3_aa: CASSFRQSSPLHF
clone_size: NA; v_call: TRBV4-2; d_call: TRBD2; j_call: TRBJ2-5; cdr3_nt: TGTGCCAGCAAGACTAGCGGGGGAGAGACCCAGTACTTC; cdr3_aa: CASKTSGGETQYF
clone_size: once; v_call: TRBV7-9; d_call: TRBD2; j_call: TRBJ2-5; cdr3_nt: TGTGCCAGCAGCTTAGTTGGCGGGGGACGAGAGACCCAGTACTTC; cdr3_aa: CASSLVGGGRETQYF
clone_size: NA; v_call: TRBV30; d_call: NA; j_call: TRBJ2-7; cdr3_nt: TGTGCCTGGAGTGTCCCGTCCAGGGGAGCCTACGAGCAGTACTTC; cdr3_aa: CAWSVPSRGAYEQYF
clone_size: once; v_call: TRBV5-4; d_call: TRBD1; j_call: TRBJ2-1; cdr3_nt: TGTGCCAGCAGCTTGCGGACAGGGAAGAATGAGCAGTTCTTC; cdr3_aa: CASSLRTGKNEQFF
clone_size: NA; v_call: TRBV27; d_call: NA; j_call: TRBJ1-1; cdr3_nt: TGTGCCAGCAGACCGACAAGGCGGGCTGAAGCTTTCTTT; cdr3_aa: CASRPTRRAEAFF
clone_size: once; v_call: TRBV19; d_call: TRBD1; j_call: TRBJ2-6; cdr3_nt: TGTGCCAGTAGTATACTACAGGGGTCTGGGGCCAACGTCCTGACTTTC; cdr3_aa: CASSILQGSGANVLTF